The clone carrying this T cell receptor (beta chain) was recorded many times. No antigen is known for it. The record originates from a study of T cell repertoires in cytomegalovirus infection. Study-level background: Indications came from public TCR beta signatures; they pointed to CMV infection and to a matching HLA type.

TCRdb re-derived calls from the reads in MiXCR, one entry per CDR3 protein. The sample contains some 320,000 distinct CDR3 sequences, more than 9% of which appear only once. Whole-study results and caveats: Dominating the ex vivo response were HLA-C-restricted CMV-specific TCR beta clonotypes. Of the TCR beta families, the public ones yielded a cumulative frequency that identified carriers of CMV plus the relevant HLA.

Germline CDR1 and CDR2: SEHNR and FQNEAQ (reference sequence). Trimming took 4 bases from V and 1 from J, leaving 8 bases between them. The CDR3 is 14 residues long. The TCR was taken from a human donor in good health (CMV status not recorded). Some clones in this sample may be carry-over from other donors' samples. The specimen was PBMCs. V gene TRBV7-9 combines with J gene TRBJ1-5; D is ambiguous. DNA of the CDR3: TGTGCCAGCAGCTCGGGGATGAGCAATCAGCCCCAGCATTTT. It codes for CASSSGMSNQPQHF.